Listed below are T cell receptor beta chains from one sample, sequenced in a study of T cell changes during pregnancy in multiple sclerosis. TCRdb's table, derived via immunoSEQ multiplex PCR, lists solely in-frame clones and lacks some. The sample shows around 71,000 clones, roughly 92% of them seen only once. Sample: peripheral blood, taken in the third trimester of pregnancy. The receptors here all came from a female donor with multiple sclerosis, enrolled in a pregnancy study. Each CDR3 is given with its conserved first and last residue. D genes are given only for firm matches. Clone size is not always given. Where it is, it says once, few, many or a class for expanded clones.

clone_size d_call j_call v_call cdr3_aa cdr3_nt
NA TRBD1 TRBJ2-5 TRBV11-2 CASSLDTGAETQYF TGTGCCAGCAGCTTAGATACAGGGGCGGAGACCCAGTACTTC
NA TRBD1 TRBJ2-7 TRBV28 CASTIDRGFYEQYF TGTGCCAGCACCATAGACAGGGGGTTTTACGAGCAGTACTTC
NA TRBD2 TRBJ2-2 TRBV27 CASSFPAGGGTGELFF TGTGCCAGCAGTTTTCCGGCGGGAGGGGGCACCGGGGAGCTGTTTTTT
NA TRBD2 TRBJ2-7 TRBV5-5 CASSLAGGTLYEQYF TGTGCCAGCAGCTTGGCCGGGGGGACCCTCTACGAGCAGTACTTC
NA NA TRBJ2-7 TRBV4-3 CASSQTAVGESYEQYF TGCGCCAGCAGCCAAACGGCGGTCGGGGAGTCCTACGAGCAGTACTTC
once TRBD2 TRBJ2-1 TRBV4-2 CASSQGRGGPNEQFF TGTGCCAGCAGCCAAGGGAGGGGAGGGCCTAATGAGCAGTTCTTC
NA TRBD2 TRBJ2-1 TRBV5-1 CASSEASGYNEQFF TGCGCCAGCAGCGAGGCTAGCGGCTACAATGAGCAGTTCTTC
NA TRBD1 TRBJ1-1 TRBV28 CASSLATGGFLGRVTEAFF TGTGCCAGCAGTTTGGCGACAGGGGGCTTCCTCGGTAGGGTGACTGAAGCTTTCTTT
NA NA TRBJ1-3 TRBV6-5 CASSLDGSSGNTIYF TGTGCCAGCAGCCTGGACGGGAGCTCTGGAAACACCATATATTTT
NA NA TRBJ1-1 TRBV28 CASQDTMNTEAFF TGTGCCAGTCAGGACACCATGAACACTGAAGCTTTCTTT
NA TRBD1 TRBJ1-2 TRBV7-2 CASSLARHSSGGDYGYTF TGTGCCAGCAGCTTAGCCCGTCATTCCTCAGGGGGCGACTATGGCTACACCTTC
NA TRBD1 TRBJ1-2 TRBV5-4 CASSAGTGGQNYGYTF TGTGCCAGCAGCGCAGGGACAGGGGGCCAGAACTATGGCTACACCTTC
NA NA TRBJ2-2 TRBV5-1 CASSPAQGSAGELFF TGCGCCAGCAGCCCCGCTCAGGGGTCCGCCGGGGAGCTGTTTTTT
NA TRBD2 TRBJ2-3 TRBV5-1 CASQAGGTDTQYF TGCGCCAGCCAAGCGGGAGGCACAGATACGCAGTATTTT
NA NA TRBJ1-1 TRBV7-3 CASSSQGNTEAFF TGTGCCAGCAGCTCCCAGGGCAACACTGAAGCTTTCTTT
NA TRBD1 TRBJ1-1 TRBV5-6 CASSFGTGMNTEAFF TGTGCCAGCAGCTTCGGGACAGGTATGAACACTGAAGCTTTCTTT
NA NA TRBJ1-2 TRBV6-1 CASSLNRGYTF TGTGCCAGCAGTTTAAACAGGGGCTACACCTTC